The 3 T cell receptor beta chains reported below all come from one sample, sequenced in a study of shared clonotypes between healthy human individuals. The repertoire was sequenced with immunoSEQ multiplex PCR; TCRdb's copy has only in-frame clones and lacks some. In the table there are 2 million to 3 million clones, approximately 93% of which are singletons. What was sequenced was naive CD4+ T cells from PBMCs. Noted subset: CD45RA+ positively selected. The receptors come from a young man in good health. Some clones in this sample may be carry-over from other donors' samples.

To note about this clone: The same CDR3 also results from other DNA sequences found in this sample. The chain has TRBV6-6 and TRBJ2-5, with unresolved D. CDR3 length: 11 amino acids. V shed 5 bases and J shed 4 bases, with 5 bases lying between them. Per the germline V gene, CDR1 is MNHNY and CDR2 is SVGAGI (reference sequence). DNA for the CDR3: TGTGCCAGCAGTCCACTAGAGACCCAGTACTTC. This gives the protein CASSPLETQYF.

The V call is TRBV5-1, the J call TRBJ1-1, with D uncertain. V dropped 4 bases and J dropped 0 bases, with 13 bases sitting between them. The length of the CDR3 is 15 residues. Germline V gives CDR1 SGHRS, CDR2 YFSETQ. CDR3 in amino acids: CASSGHGGMNTEAFF. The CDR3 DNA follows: TGCGCCAGCAGCGGTCATGGCGGTATGAACACTGAAGCTTTCTTT.

This chain's CDR3 is CASSLRGPNTEAFF. CDR3 DNA sequence: TGTGCCAGTAGTTTGCGGGGGCCCAACACTGAAGCTTTCTTT. The rearrangement joins TRBV19 to TRBJ1-1; D is perhaps TRBD1 (6 bases). This CDR3 spans 14 amino acids. Trimming removed 5 bases at V and 2 bases at J, with 12 bases between. Germline V gives CDR1 LNHDA, CDR2 SQIVND (reference sequence).